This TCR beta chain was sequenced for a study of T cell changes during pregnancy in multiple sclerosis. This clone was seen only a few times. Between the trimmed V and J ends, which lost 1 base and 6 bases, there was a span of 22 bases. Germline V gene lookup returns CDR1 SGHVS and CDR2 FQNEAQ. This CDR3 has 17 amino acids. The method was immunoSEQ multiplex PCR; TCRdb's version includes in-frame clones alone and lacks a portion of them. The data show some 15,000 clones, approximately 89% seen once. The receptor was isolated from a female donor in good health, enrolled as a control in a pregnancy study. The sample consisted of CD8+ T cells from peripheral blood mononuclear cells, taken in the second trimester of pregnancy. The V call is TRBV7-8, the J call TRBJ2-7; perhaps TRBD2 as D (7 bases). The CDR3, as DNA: TGTGCCAGCAGCTTAGATCCCAACGGACTAGTAGGGGGCGAGCAGTACTTC. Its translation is CASSLDPNGLVGGEQYF.